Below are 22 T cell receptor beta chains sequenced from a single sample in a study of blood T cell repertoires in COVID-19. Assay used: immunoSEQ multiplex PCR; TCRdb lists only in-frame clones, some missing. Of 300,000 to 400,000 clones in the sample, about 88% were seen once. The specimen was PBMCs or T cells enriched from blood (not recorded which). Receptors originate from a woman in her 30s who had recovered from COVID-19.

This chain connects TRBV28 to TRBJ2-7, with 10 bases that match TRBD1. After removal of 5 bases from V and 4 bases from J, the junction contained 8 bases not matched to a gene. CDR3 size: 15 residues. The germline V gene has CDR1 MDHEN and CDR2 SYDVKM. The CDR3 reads CASSKDRGGLYEQYF. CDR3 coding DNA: TGTGCCAGCAGTAAGGACAGGGGGGGATTGTACGAGCAGTACTTC.

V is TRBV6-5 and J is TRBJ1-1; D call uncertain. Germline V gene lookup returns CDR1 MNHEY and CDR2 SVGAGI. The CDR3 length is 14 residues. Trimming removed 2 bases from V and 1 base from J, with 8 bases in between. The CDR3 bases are TGTGCCAGCAGTTACGTGGGCCGGAACACTGAAGCTTTCTTT. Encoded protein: CASSYVGRNTEAFF.

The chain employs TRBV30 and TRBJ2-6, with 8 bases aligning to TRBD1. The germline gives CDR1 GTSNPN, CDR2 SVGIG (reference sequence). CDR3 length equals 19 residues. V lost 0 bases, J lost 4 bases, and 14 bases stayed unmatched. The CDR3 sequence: CAWSVGGGQGWPGANVLTF. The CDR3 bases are TGTGCCTGGAGTGTAGGGGGCGGACAGGGATGGCCCGGGGCCAACGTCCTGACTTTC.

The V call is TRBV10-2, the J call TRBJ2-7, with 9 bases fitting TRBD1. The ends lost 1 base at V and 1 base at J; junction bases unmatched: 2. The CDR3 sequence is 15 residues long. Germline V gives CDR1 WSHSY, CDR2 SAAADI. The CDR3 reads CASSEWGQGSYEQYF. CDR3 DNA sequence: TGCGCCAGCAGTGAGTGGGGACAGGGATCCTACGAGCAGTACTTC.

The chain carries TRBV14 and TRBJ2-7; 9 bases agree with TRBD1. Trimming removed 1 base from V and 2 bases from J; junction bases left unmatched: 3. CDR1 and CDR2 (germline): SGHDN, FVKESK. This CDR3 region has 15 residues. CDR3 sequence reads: CASSQGQGVTYEQYF. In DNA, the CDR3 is TGTGCCAGCAGCCAAGGACAGGGGGTCACCTACGAGCAGTACTTC.

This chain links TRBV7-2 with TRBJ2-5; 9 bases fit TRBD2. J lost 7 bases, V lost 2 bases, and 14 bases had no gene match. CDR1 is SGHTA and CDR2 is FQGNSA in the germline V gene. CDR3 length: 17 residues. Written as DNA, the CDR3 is TGTGCCAGCAGCTTATTTTTAGCGGGGGCCCTAGATGGGACCCAGTACTTC. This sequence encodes CASSLFLAGALDGTQYF.

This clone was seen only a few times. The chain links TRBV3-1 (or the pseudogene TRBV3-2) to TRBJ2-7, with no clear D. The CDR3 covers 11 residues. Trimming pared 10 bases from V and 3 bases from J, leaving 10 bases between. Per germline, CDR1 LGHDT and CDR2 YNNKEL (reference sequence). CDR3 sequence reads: CATGGIYEQYF. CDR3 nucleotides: TGTGCCACCGGTGGTATCTACGAGCAGTACTTC.

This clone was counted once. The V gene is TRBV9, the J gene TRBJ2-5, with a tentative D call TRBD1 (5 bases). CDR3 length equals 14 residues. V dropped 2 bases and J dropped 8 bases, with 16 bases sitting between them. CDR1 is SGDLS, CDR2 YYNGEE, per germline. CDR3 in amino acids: CASSVRNKGDTQYF. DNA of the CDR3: TGTGCCAGCAGCGTTCGAAATAAAGGGGATACCCAGTACTTC.

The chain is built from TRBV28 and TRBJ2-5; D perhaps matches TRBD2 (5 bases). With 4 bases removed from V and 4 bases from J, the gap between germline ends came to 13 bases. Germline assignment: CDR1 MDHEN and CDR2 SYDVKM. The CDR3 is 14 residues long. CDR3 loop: CASSWPARGETQYF. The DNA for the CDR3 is TGTGCCAGCAGTTGGCCCGCACGGGGAGAGACCCAGTACTTC.

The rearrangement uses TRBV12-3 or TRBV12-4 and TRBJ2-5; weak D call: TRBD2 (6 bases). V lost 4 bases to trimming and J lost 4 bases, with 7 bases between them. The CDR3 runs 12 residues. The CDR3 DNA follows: TGTGCCAGCAGTTGGGACTCAGAGACCCAGTACTTC. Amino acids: CASSWDSETQYF.

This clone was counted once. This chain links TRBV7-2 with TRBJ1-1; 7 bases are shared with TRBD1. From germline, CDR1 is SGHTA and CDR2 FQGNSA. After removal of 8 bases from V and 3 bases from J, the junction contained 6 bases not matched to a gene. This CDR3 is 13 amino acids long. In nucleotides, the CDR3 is TGTGCCAGCGGTCGGGACAGATACACTGAAGCTTTCTTT. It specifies CASGRDRYTEAFF.

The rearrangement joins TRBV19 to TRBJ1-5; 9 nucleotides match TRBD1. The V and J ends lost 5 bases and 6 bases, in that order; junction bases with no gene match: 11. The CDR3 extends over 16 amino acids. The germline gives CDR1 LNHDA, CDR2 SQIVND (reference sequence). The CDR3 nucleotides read TGTGCCAGTAGTGCTCCTCCGGGACAGGGACGTCAGCCCCAGCATTTT. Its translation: CASSAPPGQGRQPQHF.

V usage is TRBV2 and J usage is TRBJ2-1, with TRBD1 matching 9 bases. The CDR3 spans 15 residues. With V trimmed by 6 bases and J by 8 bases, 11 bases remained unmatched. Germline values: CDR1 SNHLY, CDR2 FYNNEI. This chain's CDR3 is CASRTPGTGWDEQFF. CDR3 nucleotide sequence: TGTGCCAGCAGAACTCCCGGGACAGGGTGGGATGAGCAGTTCTTC. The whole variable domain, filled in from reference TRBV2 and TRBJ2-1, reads EPEVTQTPSHQVTQMGQEVILRCVPISNHLYFYWYRQILGQKVEFLVSFYNNEISEKSEIFDDQFSVERPDGSNFTLKIRSTKLEDSAMYFCASRTPGTGWDEQFFGPGTRLTVL.

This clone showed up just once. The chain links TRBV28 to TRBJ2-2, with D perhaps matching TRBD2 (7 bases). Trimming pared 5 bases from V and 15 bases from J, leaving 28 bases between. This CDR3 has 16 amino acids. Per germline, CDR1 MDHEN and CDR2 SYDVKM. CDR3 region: CASSQSRGAAVWELFF. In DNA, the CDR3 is TGTGCCAGCAGTCAATCACGGGGGGCCGCGGTGTGGGAATTGTTTTTT. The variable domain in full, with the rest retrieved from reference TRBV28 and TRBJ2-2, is DVKVTQSSRYLVKRTGEKVFLECVQDMDHENMFWYRQDPGLGLRLIYFSYDVKMKEKGDIPEGYSVSREKKERFSLILESASTNQTSMYLCASSQSRGAAVWELFFGEGSRLTVL.

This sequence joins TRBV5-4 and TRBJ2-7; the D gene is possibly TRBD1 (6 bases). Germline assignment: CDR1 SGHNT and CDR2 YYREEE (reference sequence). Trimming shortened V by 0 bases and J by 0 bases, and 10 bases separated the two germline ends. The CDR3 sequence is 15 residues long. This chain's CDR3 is CASSLAVRGSYEQYF. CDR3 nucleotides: TGTGCCAGCAGCTTGGCCGTCAGGGGCTCCTACGAGCAGTACTTC.

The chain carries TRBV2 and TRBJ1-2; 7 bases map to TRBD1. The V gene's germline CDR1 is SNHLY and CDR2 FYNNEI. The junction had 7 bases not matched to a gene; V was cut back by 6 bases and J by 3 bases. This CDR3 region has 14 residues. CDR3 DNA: TGTGCCAGCAGCCCTGGGACAGCAGACTATGGCTACACCTTC. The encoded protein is CASSPGTADYGYTF.

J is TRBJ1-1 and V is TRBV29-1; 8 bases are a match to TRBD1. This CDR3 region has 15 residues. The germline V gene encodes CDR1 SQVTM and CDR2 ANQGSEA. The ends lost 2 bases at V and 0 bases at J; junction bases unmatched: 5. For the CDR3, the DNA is TGCAGCGTTGAACCTAGGACAGGGATGAACACTGAAGCTTTCTTT. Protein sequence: CSVEPRTGMNTEAFF. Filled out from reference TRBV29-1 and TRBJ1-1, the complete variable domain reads SAVISQKPSRDICQRGTSLTIQCQVDSQVTMMFWYRQQPGQSLTLIATANQGSEATYESGFVIDKFPISRPNLTFSTLTVSNMSPEDSSIYLCSVEPRTGMNTEAFFGQGTRLTVV.

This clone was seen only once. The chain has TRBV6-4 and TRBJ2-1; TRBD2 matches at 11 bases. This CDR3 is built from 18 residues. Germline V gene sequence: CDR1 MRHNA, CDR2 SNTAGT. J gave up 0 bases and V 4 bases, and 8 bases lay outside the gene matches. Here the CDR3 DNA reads TGTGCCAGCAGTGTCGAGACTAGCGGGGTTCTCTCCTACAATGAGCAGTTCTTC. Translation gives CASSVETSGVLSYNEQFF.

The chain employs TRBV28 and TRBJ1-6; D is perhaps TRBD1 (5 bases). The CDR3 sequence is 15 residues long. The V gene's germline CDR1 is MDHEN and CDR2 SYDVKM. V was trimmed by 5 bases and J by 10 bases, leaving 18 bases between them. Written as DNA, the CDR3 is TGTGCCAGCAGTGCCCTTTCCGGGGGAGGCTCACCCCTCCACTTT. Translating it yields CASSALSGGGSPLHF.

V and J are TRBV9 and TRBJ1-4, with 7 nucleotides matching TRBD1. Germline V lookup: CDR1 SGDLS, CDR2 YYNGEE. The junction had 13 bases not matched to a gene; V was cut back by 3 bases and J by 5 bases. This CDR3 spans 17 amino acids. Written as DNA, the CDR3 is TGTGCCAGCAGCGATCTGACGACAGGGAGTCTAAATGAAAAACTGTTTTTT. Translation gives CASSDLTTGSLNEKLFF.

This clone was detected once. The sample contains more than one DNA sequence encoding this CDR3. This CDR3 reads CASSYSGGAEAFF. CDR3 nucleotide sequence: TGTGCCAGCAGTTACAGCGGAGGCGCTGAAGCTTTCTTT. The genes are TRBV6-5 and TRBJ1-1; D is unresolved. The CDR3 runs to 13 residues. The germline V and J ends were trimmed by 2 bases and 6 bases, with 10 bases remaining between them. CDR1 is MNHEY, CDR2 SVGAGI, per germline.

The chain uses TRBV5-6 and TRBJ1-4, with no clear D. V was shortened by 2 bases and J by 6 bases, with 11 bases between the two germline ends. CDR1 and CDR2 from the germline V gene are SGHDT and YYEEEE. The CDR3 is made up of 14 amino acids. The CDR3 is CASSLAGEDEKLFF. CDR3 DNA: TGTGCCAGCAGCTTAGCCGGGGAGGATGAAAAACTGTTTTTT. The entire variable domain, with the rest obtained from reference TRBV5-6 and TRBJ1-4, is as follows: DAGVTQSPTHLIKTRGQQVTLRCSPKSGHDTVSWYQQALGQGPQFIFQYYEEEERQRGNFPDRFSGHQFPNYSSELNVNALLLGDSALYLCASSLAGEDEKLFFGSGTQLSVL.